This T cell receptor beta chain was obtained from a study of T cells in Graves' hyperthyroidism and ophthalmopathy. General study results and limits: Ophthalmopathy onset followed model prediction by a median roughly 6.5 months.

Authors of the study amplified TCR beta CDR3 regions from RNA transcripts. HTBI primers were the set used in a first-round RT-PCR of the TCR CDR3. TCRdb reprocessed the multiplex PCR reads via MiXCR and lists one record per CDR3 protein. The table lists some 570,000 distinct CDR3 sequences, approximately 15% of them singletons. Those patients with uncontrolled infection, other autoimmune disease, pregnancy or lactation were excluded. Fresh peripheral blood, roughly 9.8 ml of it, supplied the PBMCs. The CDR3 is 16 amino acids. Trimming shortened V by 2 bases and J by 4 bases, and 16 bases separated the two germline ends. Germline V lookup: CDR1 MNHEY, CDR2 SMNVEV (reference sequence). As concerns this clonotype: Its antigen is not identified.

The TCR comes from a woman aged 18 to 35 with Graves' ophthalmopathy. Sequenced: blood. The V and J genes are TRBV27 and TRBJ2-3, with D perhaps matching TRBD1 or TRBD2 (5 bases each). The CDR3 sequence: CASSLLPGRNADTQYF. DNA for the CDR3: TGTGCCAGCAGTTTACTTCCGGGGCGCAATGCAGATACGCAGTATTTT.